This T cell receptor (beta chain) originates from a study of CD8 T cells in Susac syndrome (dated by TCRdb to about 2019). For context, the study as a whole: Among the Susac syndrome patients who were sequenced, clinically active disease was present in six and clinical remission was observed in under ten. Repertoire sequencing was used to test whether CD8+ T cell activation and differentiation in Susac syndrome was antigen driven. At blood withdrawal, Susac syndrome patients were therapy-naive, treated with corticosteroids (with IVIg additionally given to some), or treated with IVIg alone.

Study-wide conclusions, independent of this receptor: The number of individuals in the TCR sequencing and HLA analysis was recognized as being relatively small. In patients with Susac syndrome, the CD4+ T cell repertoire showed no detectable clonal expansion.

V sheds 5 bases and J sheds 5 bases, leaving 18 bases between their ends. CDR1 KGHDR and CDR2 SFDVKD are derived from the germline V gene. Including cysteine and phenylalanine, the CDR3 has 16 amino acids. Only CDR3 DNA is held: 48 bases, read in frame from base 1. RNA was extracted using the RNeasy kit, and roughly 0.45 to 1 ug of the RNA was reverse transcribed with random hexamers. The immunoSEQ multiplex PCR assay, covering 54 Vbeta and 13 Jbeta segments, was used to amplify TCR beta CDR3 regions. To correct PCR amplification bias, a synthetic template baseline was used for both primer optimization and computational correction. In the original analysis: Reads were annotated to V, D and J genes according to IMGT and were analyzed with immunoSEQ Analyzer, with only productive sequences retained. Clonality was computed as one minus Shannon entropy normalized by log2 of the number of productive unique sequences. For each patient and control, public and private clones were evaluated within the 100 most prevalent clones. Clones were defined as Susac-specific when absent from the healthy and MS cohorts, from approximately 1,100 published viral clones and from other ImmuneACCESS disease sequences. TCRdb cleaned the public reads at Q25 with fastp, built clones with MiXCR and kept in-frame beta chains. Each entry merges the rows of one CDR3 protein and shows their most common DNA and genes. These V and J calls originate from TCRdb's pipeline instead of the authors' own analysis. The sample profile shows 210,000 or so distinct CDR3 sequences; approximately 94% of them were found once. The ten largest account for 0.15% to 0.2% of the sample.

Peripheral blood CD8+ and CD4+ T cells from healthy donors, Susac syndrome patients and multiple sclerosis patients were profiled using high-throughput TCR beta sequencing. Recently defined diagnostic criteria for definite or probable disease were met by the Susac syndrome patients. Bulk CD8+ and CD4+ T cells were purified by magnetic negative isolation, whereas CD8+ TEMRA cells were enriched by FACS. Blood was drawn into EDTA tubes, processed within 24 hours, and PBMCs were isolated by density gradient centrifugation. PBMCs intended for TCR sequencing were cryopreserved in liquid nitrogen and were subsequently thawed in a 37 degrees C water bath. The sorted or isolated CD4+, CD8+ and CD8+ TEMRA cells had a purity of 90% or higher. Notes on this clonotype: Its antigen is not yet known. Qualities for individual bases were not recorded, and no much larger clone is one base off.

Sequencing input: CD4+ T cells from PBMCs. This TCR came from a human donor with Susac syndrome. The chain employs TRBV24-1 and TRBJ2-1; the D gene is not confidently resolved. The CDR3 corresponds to CATSVSSGRVDNEQFF. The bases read TGTGCCACCAGTGTTTCTTCAGGACGAGTGGACAATGAGCAGTTCTTC.